One and the same sample provided the 29 T cell receptor beta chains below, sequenced in a study of blood T cell repertoires in COVID-19. Produced via immunoSEQ multiplex PCR; TCRdb's table is partial and in-frame only. Here the sample spans some 120,000 clones, around 83% being singletons. Sequencing input: peripheral blood. The source of these receptors is a woman between 45 and 65 years old with acute or convalescent COVID-19.

This clone was recorded a few times. This chain links TRBV5-6 with TRBJ1-3; possibly TRBD1 for D (5 bases). CDR3 length equals 14 residues. The germline V gene encodes CDR1 SGHDT and CDR2 YYEEEE. Trimming left V 4 bases short and J 0 bases short, with 8 bases between. DNA for the CDR3: TGTGCCAGCAGCCTAGGGGTCTCTGGAAACACCATATATTTT. This translates into CASSLGVSGNTIYF.

Only one count was recorded for this clone. The chain recombines TRBV28 with TRBJ2-7; 7 bases align to TRBD1. From germline, CDR1 is MDHEN and CDR2 SYDVKM. The trim removed 4 bases at V and 1 base at J, leaving 7 bases unmatched. The CDR3 covers 15 residues. As DNA, the CDR3 is TGTGCCAGCAGTTCTCCAGGGGGAAATTCCTACGAGCAGTACTTC. Translation: CASSSPGGNSYEQYF.

V and J are TRBV5-1 and TRBJ1-1; D possibly corresponds to TRBD1 (6 bases). V dropped 2 bases and J dropped 1 base, with 12 bases sitting between them. Germline CDR1 and CDR2: SGHRS and YFSETQ. The CDR3 runs to 15 residues. CDR3 amino acids: CASSFTQQGNTEAFF. The CDR3 nucleotides are TGCGCCAGCAGCTTCACCCAACAGGGGAACACTGAAGCTTTCTTT.

The CDR3 nucleotides are TGTGCCAGCAGTTCCGGACAGGGGGCGGGCTCACCCCTCCACTTT. Protein product: CASSSGQGAGSPLHF. The chain is built from TRBV28 and TRBJ1-6; TRBD1 aligns across 11 bases. The ends lost 4 bases at V and 10 bases at J; junction bases unmatched: 6. This CDR3 comprises 15 residues. Germline values: CDR1 MDHEN, CDR2 SYDVKM.

The J gene is TRBJ1-4, the V gene TRBV2, with D tentatively TRBD1 (6 bases). CDR1 is SNHLY and CDR2 is FYNNEI in the germline V gene. Deletions cut 4 bases from V and 8 bases from J, with 14 bases between. The length of the CDR3 is 14 residues. Here the CDR3 reads CASSATGYLEKLFF. CDR3 DNA: TGTGCCAGCAGTGCCACAGGGTATCTGGAAAAACTGTTTTTT.

The chain recombines TRBV24-1 with TRBJ2-1; D is perhaps TRBD2 (5 bases). With 5 bases removed from V and 7 bases from J, the gap between germline ends came to 11 bases. This CDR3 has 13 residues. Germline CDR1 and CDR2: KGHDR and SFDVKD. CDR3 region: CATSGLAGNEQFF. The CDR3 DNA is TGTGCCACCAGTGGGCTAGCCGGGAATGAGCAGTTCTTC.

This chain uses TRBV28 with TRBJ2-1; a weak D match, TRBD2 (5 bases). CDR1 and CDR2 (germline): MDHEN, SYDVKM. The CDR3 length is 18 residues. V lost 2 bases and J 0 bases, leaving 17 bases between the germline ends. This CDR3 reads CASSLSSFGGSSYNEQFF. DNA of the CDR3: TGTGCCAGCAGTTTAAGCTCATTTGGAGGCAGCTCCTACAATGAGCAGTTCTTC.

The CDR3 region has the DNA TGTGCCAGTAGTACAAACAGGGCTAGTGAGCAGTTCTTC. This translates into CASSTNRASEQFF. This chain uses TRBV19 with TRBJ2-1, with D possibly being TRBD1 (6 bases). The CDR3 has 13 amino acids. Between the trimmed V and J ends, which lost 4 bases and 9 bases, there was a span of 13 bases. Germline V gene lookup returns CDR1 LNHDA and CDR2 SQIVND (reference sequence).

The chain couples TRBV10-2 to TRBJ2-7; TRBD2 matches at 10 bases. Germline lookup yields CDR1 WSHSY and CDR2 SAAADI. The V and J ends lost 8 bases and 2 bases, in that order; junction bases with no gene match: 3. The CDR3 loop spans 13 amino acids. In DNA, the CDR3 is TGCGCCAGCCGAGCGGGGGGGCCCTACGAGCAGTACTTC. Protein: CASRAGGPYEQYF.

The chain's CDR3 is CATSREIENTEAFF. DNA of the CDR3: TGTGCCACCAGCAGGGAGATAGAGAACACTGAAGCTTTCTTT. The gene calls are TRBV15 and TRBJ1-1; D not resolved. Germline CDR1 is LNHNV and CDR2 is YYDKDF (reference sequence). The CDR3 runs to 14 residues. Trimming pared 3 bases from V and 1 base from J, leaving 9 bases between.

This clone was seen once. The chain couples TRBV27 to TRBJ1-3, with D tentatively TRBD1 (6 bases). CDR3 length equals 13 residues. The germline V gene encodes CDR1 MNHEY and CDR2 SMNVEV (reference sequence). V was cut by 7 bases and J by 6 bases, with 13 bases left in between. The CDR3 region is CASKGQIANTIYF. CDR3 sequence (DNA): TGTGCCAGCAAGGGACAAATAGCAAACACCATATATTTT.

The chain carries TRBV19 and TRBJ1-4, with D possibly matching TRBD1 (6 bases). CDR1 and CDR2 from the germline V gene are LNHDA and SQIVND (reference sequence). Trimming took off 5 bases at V and 0 bases at J, with 10 bases between the two ends. The CDR3 extends over 15 amino acids. CDR3 sequence: CASSLQGTTNEKLFF. In nucleotides, the CDR3 is TGTGCCAGTAGTCTCCAGGGGACAACTAATGAAAAACTGTTTTTT.

The chain uses TRBV29-1 and TRBJ1-1; possibly TRBD1 for D (5 bases). Germline-derived CDR1 and CDR2 are SQVTM and ANQGSEA. This CDR3 contains 11 residues. Trimming stripped 8 bases from V and 8 bases from J, with 15 bases between. CDR3 sequence (DNA): TGCAGCTCCACCCCAGGGCCGGAAGCTTTCTTT. This sequence encodes CSSTPGPEAFF.

The V call is TRBV18, the J call TRBJ1-3; D not certain. In germline, CDR1 is KGHSH, CDR2 LQKENI. The CDR3 has 15 amino acids. With 6 bases removed from V and 3 bases from J, the gap between germline ends came to 15 bases. For the CDR3, the DNA is TGTGCCAGCTCCCCAGTCCAGTTCCGTGGAAACACCATATATTTT. Protein product: CASSPVQFRGNTIYF.

The rearrangement links TRBV6-5 to TRBJ1-2; 9 positions match TRBD1. Germline trimming cut 0 bases from V and 6 bases from J; bases unmatched to any gene: 8. CDR3 length: 16 amino acids. The germline CDR1 and CDR2 sequences are MNHEY and SVGAGI. In DNA, the CDR3 is TGTGCCAGCAGTTACTCACAGGGGGCCTCGTTGAATGGCTACACCTTC. As protein: CASSYSQGASLNGYTF.

The chain uses TRBV4-1 and TRBJ1-1, with D possibly matching TRBD1 (6 bases). The germline CDR1 and CDR2 sequences are MGHRA and YSYEKL. This CDR3 has 17 amino acids. V lost 4 bases and J lost 0, with 18 bases in between. The CDR3 sequence: CASSRYTGPKMNTEAFF. CDR3 sequence (DNA): TGCGCCAGCAGCCGATATACAGGGCCGAAGATGAACACTGAAGCTTTCTTT.

This clone came up once. V is TRBV6-5 and J is TRBJ1-2, with 8 bases fitting TRBD1. The V gene's germline CDR1 is MNHEY and CDR2 SVGAGI. This CDR3 is 15 amino acids long. V lost 6 bases, J lost 5 bases, and 11 bases stayed unmatched. For the CDR3, the DNA is TGTGCCAGCAGCAACCTCCGGACAGGGTCGTATGGCTACACCTTC. Encoded protein: CASSNLRTGSYGYTF.

With respect to this clone: This CDR3 is also generated by other DNA sequences in the sample. The chain has TRBV10-2 and TRBJ2-3; 9 bases fit TRBD2. Trimming took 8 bases from V and 2 from J; bases not matched to a gene: 5. The length of the CDR3 is 14 residues. Germline V gene sequence: CDR1 WSHSY, CDR2 SAAADI. CDR3 DNA sequence: TGCGCCAGCTCTCTAGCGGGGTCCACAGATACGCAGTATTTT. Its protein product is CASSLAGSTDTQYF.

This clone was seen a single time. This chain joins TRBV19 and TRBJ1-5, with D unclear. There are 15 residues in the CDR3. V gave up 5 bases and J gave up 6 bases, with 17 bases separating them. Germline CDR1 and CDR2: LNHDA and SQIVND (reference sequence). Written as DNA, the CDR3 is TGTGCCAGTAGTTTAATGGAGACTCTAGCTCAGCCCCAGCATTTT. Translation: CASSLMETLAQPQHF.

This clone occurred once. CDR3 in amino acids: CASSQSGQDYGYTF. The CDR3 DNA is TGCGCCAGCAGCCAATCGGGACAGGACTATGGCTACACCTTC. This chain joins TRBV5-1 and TRBJ1-2; 8 positions agree with TRBD1. From germline, CDR1 is SGHRS and CDR2 YFSETQ. This CDR3 has 14 residues. With V trimmed by 4 bases and J by 3 bases, 5 bases remained unmatched. The variable domain in full, completed from reference TRBV5-1 and TRBJ1-2, reads KAGVTQTPRYLIKTRGQQVTLSCSPISGHRSVSWYQQTPGQGLQFLFEYFSETQRNKGNFPGRFSGRQFSNSRSEMNVSTLELGDSALYLCASSQSGQDYGYTFGSGTRLTVV.

This clone was counted once. The V call is TRBV6-5, the J call TRBJ1-1; 8 bases are shared with TRBD1. CDR1 is MNHEY, CDR2 SVGAGI, per germline. The CDR3 has 14 residues. V gave up 4 bases and J gave up 2 bases; unmatched junction bases: 3. CDR3 bases: TGTGCCAGCAGTTCCGACAGGGGAAACACTGAAGCTTTCTTT. It is translated as CASSSDRGNTEAFF.

This rearrangement joins TRBV28 to TRBJ2-3; TRBD1 matches at 8 bases. CDR1 MDHEN and CDR2 SYDVKM come from the germline V gene. The V gene end was trimmed by 5 bases and the J gene end by 7 bases; junction bases not matched to a gene: 11. CDR3 length: 15 amino acids. Written as DNA, the CDR3 is TGTGCCAGCAGTACATCCGGGCAGGGGGCTTATACGCAGTATTTT. Its protein product is CASSTSGQGAYTQYF.

CDR3 nucleotides: TGTGCCAGCAGCCCCGGACAGGGAAACACCATATATTTT. Protein sequence: CASSPGQGNTIYF. The chain employs TRBV9 and TRBJ1-3; D might be TRBD1 (6 bases). The CDR3 sequence is 13 residues long. Germline lookup yields CDR1 SGDLS and CDR2 YYNGEE. V was clipped by 4 bases and J by 4 bases, with 9 bases between them. Supplemented by reference TRBV9 and TRBJ1-3, the full variable domain reads DSGVTQTPKHLITATGQRVTLRCSPRSGDLSVYWYQQSLDQGLQFLIQYYNGEERAKGNILERFSAQQFPDLHSELNLSSLELGDSALYFCASSPGQGNTIYFGEGSWLTVV.

The gene calls are TRBV19 and TRBJ1-1; 8 bases align to TRBD1. The junction had 4 bases not matched to a gene; V was cut back by 7 bases and J by 3 bases. Germline values: CDR1 LNHDA, CDR2 SQIVND (reference sequence). This CDR3 spans 13 amino acids. The CDR3 DNA is TGTGCCAGTAAGGTACAGGGGGACACTGAAGCTTTCTTT. It codes for CASKVQGDTEAFF. Full variable domain (missing parts from reference TRBV19 and TRBJ1-1): DGGITQSPKYLFRKEGQNVTLSCEQNLNHDAMYWYRQDPGQGLRLIYYSQIVNDFQKGDIAEGYSVSREKKESFPLTVTSAQKNPTAFYLCASKVQGDTEAFFGQGTRLTVV.

This chain links TRBV18 with TRBJ2-7; D is unclear. Trimming removed 0 bases from V and 1 base from J, with 10 bases in between. Germline CDR1 and CDR2: KGHSH and LQKENI. This CDR3 spans 15 amino acids. CDR3 nucleotide sequence: TGTGCCAGCTCACCACCGCAAGCAAGATCCTACGAGCAGTACTTC. Translation: CASSPPQARSYEQYF.

The genes are TRBV6-5 and TRBJ1-6, with TRBD1 matching 8 bases. The junction had 2 bases not matched to a gene; V was cut back by 6 bases and J by 10 bases. The CDR3 length is 12 residues. CDR1 is MNHEY, CDR2 SVGAGI, per germline. The CDR3 here is CASSGQGSPLHF. DNA for the CDR3: TGTGCCAGCAGCGGACAGGGATCACCCCTCCACTTT.

The chain uses TRBV6-5 and TRBJ1-2; no definite D call. Germline CDR1 and CDR2: MNHEY and SVGAGI. The CDR3 consists of 15 residues. V lost 6 bases, J lost 0 bases, and 14 bases lay in between. CDR3 nucleotide sequence: TGTGCCAGCAGAACAACTAGCCCTTCTAACTATGGCTACACCTTC. Its translation is CASRTTSPSNYGYTF.

This sequence joins TRBV19 and TRBJ2-7; 7 bases align to TRBD1. Germline CDR1 and CDR2: LNHDA and SQIVND (reference sequence). The CDR3 is 14 amino acids. J was trimmed by 3 bases and V by 3 bases; bases with no gene match: 5. The CDR3 spells CASSIGTELYEQYF. In DNA form, the CDR3 reads TGTGCCAGTAGTATCGGGACAGAGCTCTACGAGCAGTACTTC.

V usage is TRBV3-1 (or the pseudogene TRBV3-2) and J usage is TRBJ2-4; tentatively, D is TRBD1 (5 bases). The CDR3 runs 16 residues. V dropped 4 bases and J dropped 0 bases, with 13 bases sitting between them. In germline, CDR1 is LGHDT, CDR2 YNNKEL (reference sequence). The CDR3 protein is CASSLAGSLAKNIQYF. CDR3 in DNA: TGTGCCAGCAGCCTCGCAGGGTCACTAGCCAAAAACATTCAGTACTTC.